The T cell receptor beta chain described here comes from a study of blood T cell repertoires in COVID-19. Method: immunoSEQ multiplex PCR; TCRdb's copy keeps in-frame clones and lacks some. The table includes about 270,000 clones, around 90% detected once. Enrolled through a virtual design, the participants were between roughly 18 and 100 years of age and came from some 25 US areas. Per the germline V gene, CDR1 is SGHRS and CDR2 is YFSETQ. After removal of 4 bases from V and 3 bases from J, the junction contained 4 bases not matched to a gene. The CDR3 loop spans 15 amino acids. This sequence was found in a woman between 50 and 59 years old who had recovered from COVID-19. Sequenced: PBMCs or T cells enriched from blood (not recorded which). The gene calls are TRBV5-1 and TRBJ2-1; 10 bases line up with TRBD2. The CDR3 nucleotides are TGCGCCAGCAGCACTGGACTAGCGGACTACAATGAGCAGTTCTTC. The encoded protein is CASSTGLADYNEQFF. Full variable domain (remainder filled in from reference TRBV5-1 and TRBJ2-1): KAGVTQTPRYLIKTRGQQVTLSCSPISGHRSVSWYQQTPGQGLQFLFEYFSETQRNKGNFPGRFSGRQFSNSRSEMNVSTLELGDSALYLCASSTGLADYNEQFFGPGTRLTVL.